The 19 T cell receptor beta chains reported below all come from one sample, sequenced in a study of T-cell reconstitution after alpha-beta-depleted transplantation in children. Unique molecular identifiers tagged the TCRbeta library. TCRdb redid the calling of the PCR reads with MiXCR, one entry per CDR3 protein. Of about a million distinct CDR3 sequences detected, about 29% appear once; the ten largest clones hold roughly 30%. Sequenced here: PBMCs, mostly from graft donor cells, sampled 360 days after TCRalphabeta/CD19-depleted stem cell transplant. All receptors come from a boy under three years old who had a stem cell transplant for SCID, so the T cells may come from the graft donor.

This clonotype was picked up many times. This chain joins TRBV13 and TRBJ1-6; weak D call: TRBD1 (5 bases). There are 16 residues in the CDR3. Trimming took off 1 base at V and 7 bases at J, with 14 bases between the two ends. Germline V gives CDR1 PRHDT, CDR2 FYEKMQ (reference sequence). As DNA, the CDR3 is TGTGCCAGCAGCTTAGCCGTGGGGGGACGCAATTCACCCCTCCACTTT. It yields the protein CASSLAVGGRNSPLHF.

The chain combines TRBV5-1 with TRBJ2-3; D not resolved. The CDR3 spans 15 residues. The germline V and J ends were trimmed by 0 bases and 0 bases, with 8 bases remaining between them. Germline CDR1 reads SGHRS; CDR2 reads YFSETQ. CDR3 sequence reads: CASSLAVVSTDTQYF. The DNA of the CDR3 is TGCGCCAGCAGCTTGGCCGTGGTGAGCACAGATACGCAGTATTTT.

The chain uses TRBV4-1 and TRBJ2-3, with 7 bases aligning to TRBD2. CDR3 length equals 15 residues. The germline V gene has CDR1 MGHRA and CDR2 YSYEKL. V lost 5 bases to trimming and J lost 7 bases; unmatched junction nucleotides: 12. CDR3 in amino acids: CASSWGEGFGNTQYF. The CDR3 nucleotides are TGCGCCAGCAGCTGGGGGGAGGGCTTCGGAAATACGCAGTATTTT.

The rearrangement uses TRBV20-1 and TRBJ2-7, with D uncertain. CDR3 size: 12 residues. The germline V and J ends were trimmed by 3 bases and 2 bases, with 8 bases remaining between them. From germline, CDR1 is DFQATT and CDR2 SNEGSKA (reference sequence). CDR3 coding DNA: TGCAGTGCTAGTTCGTCAGCCTACGAGCAGTACTTC. The encoded protein is CSASSSAYEQYF.

At least ten counts were recorded for this clonotype. J is TRBJ2-7 and V is TRBV4-1; 13 positions agree with TRBD2. V lost 0 bases and J lost 4; bases outside the gene matches: 6. CDR3 length: 17 residues. Looked up from germline, CDR1 is MGHRA and CDR2 is YSYEKL. CDR3 in amino acids: CASSQDFTSGGDYEQYF. CDR3 DNA: TGCGCCAGCAGCCAAGATTTCACTAGCGGGGGGGATTACGAGCAGTACTTC.

J is TRBJ2-5 and V is TRBV12-3 or TRBV12-4, with D perhaps matching TRBD1 (5 bases). The CDR3 loop spans 13 amino acids. V lost 6 bases to trimming and J lost 5 bases, with 13 bases between them. The CDR3 DNA sequence: TGTGCCAGCAGAAACGTGGGGCAGGAGACCCAGTACTTC. This encodes CASRNVGQETQYF.

The rearrangement uses TRBV5-1 and TRBJ2-7, with D perhaps TRBD1 (6 bases). The germline V gene encodes CDR1 SGHRS and CDR2 YFSETQ. The CDR3 has 15 residues. The V end was cut by 2 bases, the J end by 2 bases, with 14 bases between. DNA for the CDR3: TGCGCCAGCAGCTTAGGGGGTCCCAGCACCTACGAGCAGTACTTC. It translates to CASSLGGPSTYEQYF.

This clonotype turned up a few times. The chain combines TRBV12-3 or TRBV12-4 with TRBJ2-1; 15 bases are shared with TRBD2. V lost 7 bases, J lost 0 bases, and 7 bases stayed unmatched. The CDR3 totals 18 residues. CDR3 in amino acids: CASNLGLAGGSSYNEQFF. CDR3 DNA sequence: TGTGCCAGCAACCTTGGACTAGCGGGGGGGAGCTCCTACAATGAGCAGTTCTTC.

This clonotype was counted between two and nine times. The chain joins TRBV3-1 to TRBJ1-5, with no clear D. Trimming took off 1 base at V and 0 bases at J, with 10 bases between the two ends. Germline values: CDR1 LGHDT, CDR2 YNNKEL (reference sequence). The CDR3 length is 16 residues. This chain's CDR3 is CASSQGPGFSNQPQHF. CDR3 nucleotides: TGTGCCAGCAGCCAAGGCCCGGGGTTTAGCAATCAGCCCCAGCATTTT. Full variable domain (rest looked up from reference TRBV3-1 and TRBJ1-5): DTAVSQTPKYLVTQMGNDKSIKCEQNLGHDTMYWYKQDSKKFLKIMFSYNNKELIINETVPNRFSPKSPDKAHLNLHINSLELGDSAVYFCASSQGPGFSNQPQHFGDGTRLSIL.

This clonotype was seen a handful of times. The chain recombines TRBV7-9 with TRBJ2-2; TRBD2 matches 9 bases. V lost 2 bases to trimming and J lost 3 bases; unmatched junction nucleotides: 7. The V gene's germline CDR1 is SEHNR and CDR2 FQNEAQ (reference sequence). The CDR3 spans 17 residues. CDR3 sequence: CASSLPSGAFDTGELFF. CDR3 coding DNA: TGTGCCAGCAGCTTACCTAGCGGGGCCTTTGACACCGGGGAGCTGTTTTTT.

The chain couples TRBV5-4 to TRBJ2-5, with a possible D match to TRBD1 (6 bases). V gave up 7 bases and J gave up 5 bases, with 33 bases separating them. The germline gives CDR1 SGHNT, CDR2 YYREEE (reference sequence). The CDR3 loop spans 19 amino acids. The CDR3: CASGSGDDRFKGPRETQYF. The CDR3 DNA reads as TGTGCCAGCGGCTCTGGGGATGACAGGTTTAAGGGACCCAGGGAGACCCAGTACTTC.

This clonotype was observed a handful of times. The rearrangement links TRBV12-3 or TRBV12-4 to TRBJ1-1; D is perhaps TRBD1 (6 bases). The CDR3 has 12 residues. V dropped 8 bases and J dropped 4 bases, with 11 bases sitting between them. In DNA form, the CDR3 reads TGTGCCAGCTTTCGGGACATCACTGAAGCTTTCTTT. This sequence encodes CASFRDITEAFF.

The V gene is TRBV20-1, the J gene TRBJ2-7, with D possibly being TRBD2 (7 bases). V lost 1 base, J lost 5 bases, and 18 bases lay in between. This CDR3 spans 15 amino acids. Per germline, CDR1 DFQATT and CDR2 SNEGSKA (reference sequence). CDR3 nucleotide sequence: TGCAGTGCTAGAGCCCCATGGGGGGGGCTCAACGAGCAGTACTTC. This gives the protein CSARAPWGGLNEQYF.

This clonotype has more than one count but fewer than ten. The V gene is TRBV16, the J gene TRBJ1-1; perhaps TRBD1 as D (6 bases). CDR1 and CDR2 from the germline V gene are KGHSY and FQNENV. V was shortened by 5 bases and J by 6 bases, with 13 bases between the two germline ends. The CDR3 is 13 amino acids. In DNA form, the CDR3 reads TGTGCCAGCAGCAACAGGGTATTGGCTGAAGCTTTCTTT. Translation gives CASSNRVLAEAFF. Looking up the rest from reference TRBV16 and TRBJ1-1 gives the full variable domain: GEEVAQTPKHLVRGEGQKAKLYCAPIKGHSYVFWYQQVLKNEFKFLISFQNENVFDETGMPKERFSAKCLPNSPCSLEIQATKLEDSAVYFCASSNRVLAEAFFGQGTRLTVV.

This clonotype has at least ten counts. The rearrangement uses TRBV28 and TRBJ1-1; the D gene is possibly TRBD1 (5 bases). This CDR3 spans 12 amino acids. V was shortened by 9 bases and J by 4 bases, with 12 bases between the two germline ends. Germline V gene data show CDR1 as MDHEN and CDR2 as SYDVKM. CDR3 in amino acids: CASRQRRTEAFF. The CDR3 DNA reads TGTGCCAGTAGACAGAGGCGCACTGAAGCTTTCTTT.

This chain links TRBV4-1 with TRBJ1-3, with 9 bases aligning to TRBD1. V dropped 2 bases and J dropped 0; count of bases not matched to a gene: 8. Germline V gene lookup returns CDR1 MGHRA and CDR2 YSYEKL. The CDR3 has 18 amino acids. The CDR3, as DNA: TGCGCCAGCAGCCAAACTAAGGGACAGGGTATCTCTGGAAACACCATATATTTT. It translates to CASSQTKGQGISGNTIYF.

This clonotype was picked up a small number of times. This chain links TRBV27 with TRBJ2-7; D possibly uses TRBD1 or TRBD2 (5 bases each). The CDR3 is made up of 14 amino acids. Trimming pared 3 bases from V and 6 bases from J, leaving 15 bases between. Germline loops: CDR1 MNHEY, CDR2 SMNVEV (reference sequence). CDR3 DNA: TGTGCCAGCAGTTTGGCGGGTCCTGGGGGCGAGCAGTACTTC. It translates to CASSLAGPGGEQYF.

This clonotype was counted a few times. The chain couples TRBV12-3 or TRBV12-4 to TRBJ2-3; 8 bases fit TRBD2. The CDR3 extends over 15 amino acids. J lost 2 bases, V lost 3 bases, and 4 bases had no gene match. The CDR3 DNA reads as TGTGCCAGCAGTTTCGGAGCGGGGGACACAGATACGCAGTATTTT. Its translation is CASSFGAGDTDTQYF.

In this sample, this clonotype turned up a few times. J is TRBJ2-2 and V is TRBV20-1, with D uncertain. The CDR3 loop spans 12 amino acids. Between the trimmed V and J ends, which lost 1 base and 6 bases, there was a span of 6 bases. Germline assignment: CDR1 DFQATT and CDR2 SNEGSKA (reference sequence). CDR3 DNA sequence: TGCAGTGCTAGAGGGGATTCCGGGGAGCTGTTTTTT. As protein: CSARGDSGELFF.